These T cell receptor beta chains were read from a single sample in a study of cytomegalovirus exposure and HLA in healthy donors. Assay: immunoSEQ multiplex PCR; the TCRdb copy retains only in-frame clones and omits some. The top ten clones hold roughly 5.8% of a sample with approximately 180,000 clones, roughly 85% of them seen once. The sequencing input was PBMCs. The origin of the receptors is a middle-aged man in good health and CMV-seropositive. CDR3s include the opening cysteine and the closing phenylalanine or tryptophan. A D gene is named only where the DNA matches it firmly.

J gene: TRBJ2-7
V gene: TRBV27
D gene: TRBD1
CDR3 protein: CASKVWQGAIYEQYF

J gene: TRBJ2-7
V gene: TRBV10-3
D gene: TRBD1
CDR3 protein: CAIGTGQGAYEQYF

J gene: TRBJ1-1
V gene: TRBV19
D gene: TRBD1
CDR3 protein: CASSWWTGSNTEAFF

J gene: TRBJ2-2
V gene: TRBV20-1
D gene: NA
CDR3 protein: CSAQNTGELFF

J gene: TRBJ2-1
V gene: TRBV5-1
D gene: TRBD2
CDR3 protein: CASSSGRLSTNEQFF

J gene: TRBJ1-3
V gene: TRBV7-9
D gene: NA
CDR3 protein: CASSFPGLSSGNTIYF

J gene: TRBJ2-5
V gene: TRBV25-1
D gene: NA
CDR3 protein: CASSFLRAIGETQYF

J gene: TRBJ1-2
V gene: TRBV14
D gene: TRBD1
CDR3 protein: CASSQVGHRGRRYGYTF

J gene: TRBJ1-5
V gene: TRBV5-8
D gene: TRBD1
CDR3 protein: CASSLRGRGRNQPQHF

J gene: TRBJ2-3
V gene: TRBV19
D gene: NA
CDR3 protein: CASSGRGSSTDTQYF

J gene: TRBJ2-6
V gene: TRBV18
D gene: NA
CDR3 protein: CASSLDSSGANVLTF

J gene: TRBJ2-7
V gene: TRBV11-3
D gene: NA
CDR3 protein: CASSPQEQYF

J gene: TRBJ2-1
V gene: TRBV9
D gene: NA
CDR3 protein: CASSEGAPSGNPNEQFF

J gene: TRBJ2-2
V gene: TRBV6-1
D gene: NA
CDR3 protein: CASSVLDPTGELFF

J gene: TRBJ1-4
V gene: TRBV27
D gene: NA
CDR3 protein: CATPWEALNEKLFF

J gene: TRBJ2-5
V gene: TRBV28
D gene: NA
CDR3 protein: CASSLPVGGYETQYF

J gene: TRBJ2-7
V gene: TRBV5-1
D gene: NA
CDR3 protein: CASSLASNYEQYF

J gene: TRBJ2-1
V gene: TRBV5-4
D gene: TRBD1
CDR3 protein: CASSRPGTGAYNEQFF

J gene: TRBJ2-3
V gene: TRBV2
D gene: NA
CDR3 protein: CASSGNSLSTDTQYF

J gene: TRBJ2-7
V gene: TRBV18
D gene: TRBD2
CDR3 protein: CASSPTGLAGNEQYF

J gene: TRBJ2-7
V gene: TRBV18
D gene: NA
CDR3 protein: CASSPKPDISEQYF

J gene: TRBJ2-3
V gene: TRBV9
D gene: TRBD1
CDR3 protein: CASSSTGQGQDTQYF

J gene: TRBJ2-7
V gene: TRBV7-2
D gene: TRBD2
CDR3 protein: CASSLGSGSSYEQYF

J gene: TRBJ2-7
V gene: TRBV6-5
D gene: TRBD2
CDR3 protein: CASSRLAADYEQYF

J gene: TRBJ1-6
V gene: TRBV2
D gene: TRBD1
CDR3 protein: CASSGFRGRDSPLHF

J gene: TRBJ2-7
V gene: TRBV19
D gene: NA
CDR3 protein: CASSPQGGRLTTYEQYF

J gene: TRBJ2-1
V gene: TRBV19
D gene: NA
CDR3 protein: CASSIPYNEQFF

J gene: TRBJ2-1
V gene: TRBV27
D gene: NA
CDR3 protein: CASSWRLPNIYNEQFF

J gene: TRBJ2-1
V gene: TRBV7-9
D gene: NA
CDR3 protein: CASSLRSSYNEQFF

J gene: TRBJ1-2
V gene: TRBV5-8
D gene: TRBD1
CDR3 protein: CASTGTGIPFGYGYTF

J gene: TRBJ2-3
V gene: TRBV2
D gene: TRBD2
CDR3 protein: CASNRGRGTDTQYF

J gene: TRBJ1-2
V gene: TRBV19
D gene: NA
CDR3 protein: CASSARIAGQRKTYGYTF

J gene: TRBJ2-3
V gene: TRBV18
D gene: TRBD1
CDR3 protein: CASSPRQGIDTQYF

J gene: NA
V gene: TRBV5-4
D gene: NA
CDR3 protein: CASSVDGQRPYEQYF

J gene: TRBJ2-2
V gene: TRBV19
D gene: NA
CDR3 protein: CASIGWQERGGELFF

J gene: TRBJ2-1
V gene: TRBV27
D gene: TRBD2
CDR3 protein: CASKLRGLAVYNEQFF

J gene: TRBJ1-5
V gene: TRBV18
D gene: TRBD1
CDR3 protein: CASSQGASQPQHF

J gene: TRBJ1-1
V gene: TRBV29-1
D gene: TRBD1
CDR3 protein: CSVFGTGNTEAFF

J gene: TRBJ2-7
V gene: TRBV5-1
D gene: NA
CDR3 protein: CASGYRFKVVEQYF

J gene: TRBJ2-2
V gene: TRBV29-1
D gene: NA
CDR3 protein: CSVDSENTGELFF

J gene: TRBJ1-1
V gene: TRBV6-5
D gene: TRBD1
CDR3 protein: CASSYSRGRGTEAFF

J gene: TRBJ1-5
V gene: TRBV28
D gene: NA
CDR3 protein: CASSLNPGNQPQHF

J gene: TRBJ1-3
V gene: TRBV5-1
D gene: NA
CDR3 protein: CASKVGPGFGTIYF

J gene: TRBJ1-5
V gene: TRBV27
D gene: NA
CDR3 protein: CASSLNVGGSQPQHF

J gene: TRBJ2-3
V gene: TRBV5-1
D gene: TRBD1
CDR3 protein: CASSLQGASTDTQYF

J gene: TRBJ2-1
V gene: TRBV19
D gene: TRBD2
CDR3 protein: CASSTLAVPYNEQFF

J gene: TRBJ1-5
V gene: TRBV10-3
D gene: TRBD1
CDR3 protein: CAISPGQGGGVGNQPQHF

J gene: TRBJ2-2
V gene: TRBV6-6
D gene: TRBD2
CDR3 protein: CASSVAGGSTGELFF

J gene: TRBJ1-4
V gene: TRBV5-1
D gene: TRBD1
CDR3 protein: CASTPGGDHKKLFF

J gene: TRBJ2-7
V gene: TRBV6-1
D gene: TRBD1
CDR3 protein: CASRGTGFSYEQYF

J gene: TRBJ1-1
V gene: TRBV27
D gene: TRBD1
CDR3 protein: CASNRLGGFTEAFF

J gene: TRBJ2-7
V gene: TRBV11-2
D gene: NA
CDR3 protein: CASSPSFVSEAEQYF